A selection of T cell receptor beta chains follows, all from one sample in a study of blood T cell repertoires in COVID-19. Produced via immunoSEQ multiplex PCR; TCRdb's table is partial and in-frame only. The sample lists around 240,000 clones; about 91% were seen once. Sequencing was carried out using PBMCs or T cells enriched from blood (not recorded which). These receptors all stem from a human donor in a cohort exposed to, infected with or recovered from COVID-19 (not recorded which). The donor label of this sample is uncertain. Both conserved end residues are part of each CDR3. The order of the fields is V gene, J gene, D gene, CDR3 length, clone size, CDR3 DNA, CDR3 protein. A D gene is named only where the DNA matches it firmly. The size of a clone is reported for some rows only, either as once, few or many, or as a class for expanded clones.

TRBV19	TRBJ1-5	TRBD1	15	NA	TGTGCCAGTAGTACCACAGGGGGCAGGGGTCAGCCCCAGCATTTT	CASSTTGGRGQPQHF
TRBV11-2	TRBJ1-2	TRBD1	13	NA	TGTGCCAGCAGCGTGGACAGGGACTATGGCTACACCTTC	CASSVDRDYGYTF
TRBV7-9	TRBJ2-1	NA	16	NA	TGTGCCAGCAGCACCACCCACCTTACAGGGTACAATGAGCAGTTCTTC	CASSTTHLTGYNEQFF
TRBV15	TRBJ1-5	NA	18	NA	TGTGCCACCAGCAGAGCAAAAACTTTGAGGAGCCTCAATCAGCCCCAGCATTTT	CATSRAKTLRSLNQPQHF
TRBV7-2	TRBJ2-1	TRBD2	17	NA	TGTGCCAGCACCAAAAGCGGGGGGGCAAGCTCCTACAATGAGCAGTTCTTC	CASTKSGGASSYNEQFF
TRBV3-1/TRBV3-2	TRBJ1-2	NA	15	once	TGTGCCAGCAGCCAAGATAATCGGGACGGGAGCAGCTACACCTTC	CASSQDNRDGSSYTF
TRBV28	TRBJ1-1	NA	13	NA	TGTGCCAGCAGTTTAAGGGGTGCCACTGAAGCTTTCTTT	CASSLRGATEAFF
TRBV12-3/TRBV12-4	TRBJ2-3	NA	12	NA	TGTGCCAGCAGCTCGAAGGGGGATACGCAGTATTTT	CASSSKGDTQYF
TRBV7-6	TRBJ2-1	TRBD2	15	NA	TGTGCCAGCAGCCGGAGGACTAGCGGGGGCGCGCTACAGTTCTTC	CASSRRTSGGALQFF
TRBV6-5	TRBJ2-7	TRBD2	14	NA	TGTGCCAGCAGGCAGCTAGCGGGGGAAGGCGAGCAGTACTTC	CASRQLAGEGEQYF
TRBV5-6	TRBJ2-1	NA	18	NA	TGTGCCAGCAGCTTGGCCGTACTTACCTTAAGCTCCTACAATGAGCAGTTCTTC	CASSLAVLTLSSYNEQFF
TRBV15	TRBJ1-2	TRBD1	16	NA	TGTGCCACCAGCAGAGATCTACCAGGACAGGGGCTGGGCTACACCTTC	CATSRDLPGQGLGYTF
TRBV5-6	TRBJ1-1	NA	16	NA	TGTGCCAGCAGCCCGGGGACTTCTTTTATGAACACTGAAGCTTTCTTT	CASSPGTSFMNTEAFF
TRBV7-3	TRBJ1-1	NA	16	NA	TGTGCCAGCAGCTCGACACCCAGGGTGGATGGGGCTGAAGCTTTCTTT	CASSSTPRVDGAEAFF
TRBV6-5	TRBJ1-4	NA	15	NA	TGTGCCAGCAGTTACTCCGGGGGGGATAATGAAAAACTGTTTTTT	CASSYSGGDNEKLFF
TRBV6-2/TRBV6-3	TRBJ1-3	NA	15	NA	TGTGCCAGCAGTACCGGACAGCACTCTGGAAACACCATATATTTT	CASSTGQHSGNTIYF
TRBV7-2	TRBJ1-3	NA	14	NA	TGTGCCAGCAGCTGGGACACGTCTGGAAACACCATATATTTT	CASSWDTSGNTIYF
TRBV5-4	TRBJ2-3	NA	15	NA	TGTGCCAGCAGCTTGGATAGGGGGGGCACGGATACGCAGTATTTT	CASSLDRGGTDTQYF
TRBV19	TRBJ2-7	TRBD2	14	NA	TGTGCCAGTAGTACCCCCTCGGGGGGGGAAGAGGTGTACTTC	CASSTPSGGEEVYF
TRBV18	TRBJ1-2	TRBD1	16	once	TGTGCCAGCTCACGACGACAGGGGATGGATAACTATGGCTACACCTTC	CASSRRQGMDNYGYTF
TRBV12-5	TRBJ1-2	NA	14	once	TGTGCTAGTGGTTCGGGCAGGGGCTTCTATGGCTACACCTTC	CASGSGRGFYGYTF
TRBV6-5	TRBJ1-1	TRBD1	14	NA	TGTGCCAGCAGCACACCCGGGACAGGTAATGAAGCTTTCTTT	CASSTPGTGNEAFF
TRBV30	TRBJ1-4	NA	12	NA	TGTGCCTGGAGTGTAGTCGGTGAAAAACTGTTTTTT	CAWSVVGEKLFF
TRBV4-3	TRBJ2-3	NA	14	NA	TGCGCCAGCAGCCGTCGGGAGAGCACAGATACGCAGTATTTT	CASSRRESTDTQYF
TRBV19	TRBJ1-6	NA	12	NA	TGTGCCAGTAGTACTCGTAATTCACCCCTCCACTTT	CASSTRNSPLHF
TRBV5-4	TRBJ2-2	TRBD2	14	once	TGTGCCAGCCGGGGACTAGGGGACACCGGGGAGCTGTTTTTT	CASRGLGDTGELFF
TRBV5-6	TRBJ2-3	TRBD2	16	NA	TGTGCCAGCAGCTTGGTGAGGCGGGGGGCCACAGATACGCAGTATTTT	CASSLVRRGATDTQYF
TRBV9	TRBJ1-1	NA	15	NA	TGTGCCAGCAGCGTAGAGTCGGGGGGATACACTGAAGCTTTCTTT	CASSVESGGYTEAFF
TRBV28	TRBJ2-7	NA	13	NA	TGTGCCAGCAGTTTGGAGACGACAGACGAGCAGTACTTC	CASSLETTDEQYF
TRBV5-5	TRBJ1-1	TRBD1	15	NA	TGTGCCAGCAGCTCCAACAGGGGGAAGAACACTGAAGCTTTCTTT	CASSSNRGKNTEAFF
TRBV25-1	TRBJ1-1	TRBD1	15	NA	TGTGCCAGCAGCCTGGGACAGGGGAACTTCGCTGAAGCTTTCTTT	CASSLGQGNFAEAFF
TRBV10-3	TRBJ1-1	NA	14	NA	TGTGCCATCAGTGGCCCAGGGGAGGGAACTGAAGCTTTCTTT	CAISGPGEGTEAFF
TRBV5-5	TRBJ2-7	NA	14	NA	TGTGCCAGCAGCTTGGTGACTATAGGCTACGAGCAGTACTTC	CASSLVTIGYEQYF
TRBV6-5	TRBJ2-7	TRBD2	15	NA	TGTGCCAGCAGGGGACTAGCGGGGTCGTCCTACGAGCAGTACTTC	CASRGLAGSSYEQYF
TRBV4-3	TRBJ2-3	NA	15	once	TGCGCCAGCAGCCAAGATAAACAGAACACAGATACGCAGTATTTT	CASSQDKQNTDTQYF
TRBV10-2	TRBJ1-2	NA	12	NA	TGCGCCAGCAGTGGGGGGGGCTATGGCTACACCTTC	CASSGGGYGYTF
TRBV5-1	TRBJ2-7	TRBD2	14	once	TGCGCCAGCAGCTTGAGCGGGGTGTCACTCGAGCAGTACTTC	CASSLSGVSLEQYF
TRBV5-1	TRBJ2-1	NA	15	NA	TGCGCCAGCAGCCCGGGCAGGGGTGGATACAATGAGCAGTTCTTC	CASSPGRGGYNEQFF
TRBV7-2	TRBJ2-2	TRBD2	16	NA	TGTGCCAGCAGCAAACGACTAGCGGGGGGCACCGGGGAGCTGTTTTTT	CASSKRLAGGTGELFF
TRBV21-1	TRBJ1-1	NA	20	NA	TGTGCCAGCTACCAACCCTTGTATGGTCAATGCGGACACATGAACACTGAAGCTTTCTTT	CASYQPLYGQCGHMNTEAFF
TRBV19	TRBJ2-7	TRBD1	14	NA	TGTGCCAGTAGTATGGGGACAGGGGTCTACGAGCAGTACTTC	CASSMGTGVYEQYF
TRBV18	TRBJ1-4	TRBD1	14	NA	TGTGCCAGCTCCTCGCAGGGGGCTGGTGAAAAACTGTTTTTT	CASSSQGAGEKLFF
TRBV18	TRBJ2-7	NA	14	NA	TGTGCCAGCTCACCCGGCTCAGGGATCAACGAGCAGTACTTC	CASSPGSGINEQYF
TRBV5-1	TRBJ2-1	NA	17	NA	TGCGCCAGCAGCAATACAGAGAGGGCCCGGGCGCCCAATGAGCAGTTCTTC	CASSNTERARAPNEQFF
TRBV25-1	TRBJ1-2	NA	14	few	TGTGCCAGCAGTGAGGGTCAACAGGATTATGGCTACACCTTC	CASSEGQQDYGYTF
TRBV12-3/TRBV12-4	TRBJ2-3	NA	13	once	TGTGCCAGCAGTTTGAGGGGCACAGATACGCAGTATTTT	CASSLRGTDTQYF
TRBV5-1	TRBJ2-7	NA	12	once	TGCGCCAGCAGTGGCGAGGCATACGAGCAGTACTTC	CASSGEAYEQYF